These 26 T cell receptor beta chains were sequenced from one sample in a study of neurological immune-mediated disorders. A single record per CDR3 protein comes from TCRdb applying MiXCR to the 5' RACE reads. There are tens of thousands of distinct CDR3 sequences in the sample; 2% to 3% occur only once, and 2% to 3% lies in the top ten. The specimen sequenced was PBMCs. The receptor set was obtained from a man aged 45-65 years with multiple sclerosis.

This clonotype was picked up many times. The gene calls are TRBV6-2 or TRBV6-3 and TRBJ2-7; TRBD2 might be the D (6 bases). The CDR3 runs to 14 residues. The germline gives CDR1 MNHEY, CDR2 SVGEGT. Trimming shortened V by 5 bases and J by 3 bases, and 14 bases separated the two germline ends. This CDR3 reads CASSAGPSIYEQYF. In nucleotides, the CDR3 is TGTGCCAGCAGTGCGGGACCCAGCATCTACGAGCAGTACTTC.

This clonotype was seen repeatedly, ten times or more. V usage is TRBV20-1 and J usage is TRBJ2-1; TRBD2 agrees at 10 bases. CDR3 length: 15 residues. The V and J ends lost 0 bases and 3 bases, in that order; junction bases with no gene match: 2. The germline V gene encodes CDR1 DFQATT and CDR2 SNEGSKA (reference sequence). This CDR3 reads CSARDVAGGYNEQFF. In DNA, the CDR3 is TGCAGTGCTAGAGATGTAGCGGGGGGCTACAATGAGCAGTTCTTC.

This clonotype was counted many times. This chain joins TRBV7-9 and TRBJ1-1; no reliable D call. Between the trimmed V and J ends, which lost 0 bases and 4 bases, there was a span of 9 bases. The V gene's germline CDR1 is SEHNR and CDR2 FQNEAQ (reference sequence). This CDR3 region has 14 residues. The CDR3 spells CASSLARPVTEAFF. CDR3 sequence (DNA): TGTGCCAGCAGCTTAGCGAGACCGGTCACTGAAGCTTTCTTT.

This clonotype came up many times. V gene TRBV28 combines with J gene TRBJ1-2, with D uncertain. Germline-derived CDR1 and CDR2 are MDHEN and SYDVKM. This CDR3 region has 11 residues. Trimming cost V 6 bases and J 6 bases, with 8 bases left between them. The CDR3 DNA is TGTGCCAGCAGAATTAAGGATGGCTACACCTTC. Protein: CASRIKDGYTF.

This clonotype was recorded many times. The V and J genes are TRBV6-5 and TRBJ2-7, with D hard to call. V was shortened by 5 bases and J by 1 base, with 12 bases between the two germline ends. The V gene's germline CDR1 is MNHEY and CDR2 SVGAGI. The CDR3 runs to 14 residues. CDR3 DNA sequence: TGTGCCAGCAGTAAGACGACATCTTCCTACGAGCAGTACTTC. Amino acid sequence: CASSKTTSSYEQYF.

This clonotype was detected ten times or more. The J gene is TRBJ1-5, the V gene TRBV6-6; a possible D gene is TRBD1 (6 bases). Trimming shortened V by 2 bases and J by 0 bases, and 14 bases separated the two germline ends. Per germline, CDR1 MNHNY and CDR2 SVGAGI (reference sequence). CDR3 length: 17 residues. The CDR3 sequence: CASSYRGQRDSNQPQHF. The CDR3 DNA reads TGTGCCAGCAGTTACCGCGGACAGAGGGATAGCAATCAGCCCCAGCATTTT.

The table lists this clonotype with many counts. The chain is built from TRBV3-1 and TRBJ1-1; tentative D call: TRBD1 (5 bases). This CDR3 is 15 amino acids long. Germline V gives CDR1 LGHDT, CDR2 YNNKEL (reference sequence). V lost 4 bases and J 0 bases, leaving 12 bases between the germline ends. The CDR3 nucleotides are TGTGCCAGCAGCCGCGAGGGAGGGGTGAACACTGAAGCTTTCTTT. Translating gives CASSREGGVNTEAFF. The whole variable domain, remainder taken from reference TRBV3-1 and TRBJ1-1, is DTAVSQTPKYLVTQMGNDKSIKCEQNLGHDTMYWYKQDSKKFLKIMFSYNNKELIINETVPNRFSPKSPDKAHLNLHINSLELGDSAVYFCASSREGGVNTEAFFGQGTRLTVV.

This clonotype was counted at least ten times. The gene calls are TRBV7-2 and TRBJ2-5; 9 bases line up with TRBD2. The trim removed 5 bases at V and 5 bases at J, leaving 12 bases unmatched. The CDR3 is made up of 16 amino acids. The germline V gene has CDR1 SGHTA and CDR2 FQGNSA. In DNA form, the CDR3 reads TGTGCCAGCAGCCCGGTAGCGGGGGCGCCTGCTGAGACCCAGTACTTC. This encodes CASSPVAGAPAETQYF.

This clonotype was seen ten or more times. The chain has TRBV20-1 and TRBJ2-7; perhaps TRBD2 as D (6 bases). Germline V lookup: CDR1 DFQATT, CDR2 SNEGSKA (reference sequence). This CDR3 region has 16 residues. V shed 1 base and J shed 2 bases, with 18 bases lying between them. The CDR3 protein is CSARGAPAGSAYEQYF. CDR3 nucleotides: TGCAGTGCTAGAGGCGCCCCCGCGGGGAGCGCCTACGAGCAGTACTTC.

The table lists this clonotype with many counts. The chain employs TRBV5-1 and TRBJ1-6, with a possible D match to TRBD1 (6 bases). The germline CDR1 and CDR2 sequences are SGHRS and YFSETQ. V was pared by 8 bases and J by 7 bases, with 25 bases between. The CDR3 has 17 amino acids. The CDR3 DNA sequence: TGCGCCAGGAAGATCGGGGGCGGGGATATTTGGAATTCACCCCTCCACTTT. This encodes CARKIGGGDIWNSPLHF.

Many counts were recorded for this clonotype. CDR3 sequence (DNA): TGCGCCAGCAGCTTGACGCAGATGGGGGCTGGGAGAAGATCACCCCTCCACTTT. It translates to CASSLTQMGAGRRSPLHF. The chain employs TRBV5-1 and TRBJ1-6; possibly TRBD1 for D (6 bases). CDR3 size: 18 residues. V lost 1 base to trimming and J lost 10 bases, with 24 bases between them. Looked up from germline, CDR1 is SGHRS and CDR2 is YFSETQ.

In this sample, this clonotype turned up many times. The CDR3 DNA reads as TGTGCCAGCAGCCAATCCTTTACAGGGGGCATGAGCTATGGCTACACCTTC. The encoded protein is CASSQSFTGGMSYGYTF. The chain employs TRBV3-1 and TRBJ1-2; 9 bases agree with TRBD1. Germline CDR1 LGHDT, CDR2 YNNKEL (reference sequence). V lost 2 bases to trimming and J lost 4 bases; unmatched junction nucleotides: 11. The CDR3 is 17 amino acids.

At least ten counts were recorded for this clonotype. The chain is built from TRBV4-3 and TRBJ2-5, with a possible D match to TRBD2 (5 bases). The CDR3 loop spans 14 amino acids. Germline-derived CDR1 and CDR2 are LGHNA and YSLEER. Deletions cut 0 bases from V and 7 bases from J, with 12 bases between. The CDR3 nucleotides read TGCGCCAGCAGCCAAGAGAGGCCACGGGGGACCCAGTACTTC. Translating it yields CASSQERPRGTQYF.

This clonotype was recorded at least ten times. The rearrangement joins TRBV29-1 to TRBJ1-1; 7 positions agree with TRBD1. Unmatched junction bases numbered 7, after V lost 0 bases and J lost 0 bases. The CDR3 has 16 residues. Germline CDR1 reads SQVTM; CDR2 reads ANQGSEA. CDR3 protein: CSVEDQNRGMNTEAFF. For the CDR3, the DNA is TGCAGCGTTGAAGACCAAAACAGGGGCATGAACACTGAAGCTTTCTTT. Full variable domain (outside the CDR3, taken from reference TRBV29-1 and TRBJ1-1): SAVISQKPSRDICQRGTSLTIQCQVDSQVTMMFWYRQQPGQSLTLIATANQGSEATYESGFVIDKFPISRPNLTFSTLTVSNMSPEDSSIYLCSVEDQNRGMNTEAFFGQGTRLTVV.

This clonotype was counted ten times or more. CDR3: CASSYHQGRGYTF. The CDR3 DNA sequence: TGTGCCAGCAGTTACCATCAGGGGCGCGGCTACACCTTC. V usage is TRBV6-5 and J usage is TRBJ1-2; D may be TRBD1 (6 bases). Trimming cost V 2 bases and J 8 bases, with 12 bases left between them. CDR1 and CDR2 from the germline V gene are MNHEY and SVGAGI. The CDR3 has 13 amino acids.

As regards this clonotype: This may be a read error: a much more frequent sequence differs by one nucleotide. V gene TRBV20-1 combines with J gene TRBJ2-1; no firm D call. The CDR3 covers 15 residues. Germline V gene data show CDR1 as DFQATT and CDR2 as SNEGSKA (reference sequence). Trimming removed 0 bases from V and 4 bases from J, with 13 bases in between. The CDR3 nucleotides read TGCAGTGCTAGAGATAGTCAAAAGCGTTACAATGAGCAGTTCTTC. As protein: CSARDSQKRYNEQFF.

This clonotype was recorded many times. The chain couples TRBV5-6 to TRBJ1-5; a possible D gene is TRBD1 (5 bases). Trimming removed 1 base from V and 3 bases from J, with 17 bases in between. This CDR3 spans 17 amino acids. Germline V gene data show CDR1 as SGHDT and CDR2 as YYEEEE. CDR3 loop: CASSLQGRGYFNQPQHF. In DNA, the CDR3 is TGTGCCAGCAGCTTGCAAGGCCGGGGCTACTTCAATCAGCCCCAGCATTTT.

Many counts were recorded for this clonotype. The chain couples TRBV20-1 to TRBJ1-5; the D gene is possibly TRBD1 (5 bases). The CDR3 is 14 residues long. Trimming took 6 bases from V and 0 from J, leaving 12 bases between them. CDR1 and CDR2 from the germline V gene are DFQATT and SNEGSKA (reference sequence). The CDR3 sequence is CSAGRQYSNQPQHF. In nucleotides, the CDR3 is TGCAGTGCCGGCCGACAGTATAGCAATCAGCCCCAGCATTTT.

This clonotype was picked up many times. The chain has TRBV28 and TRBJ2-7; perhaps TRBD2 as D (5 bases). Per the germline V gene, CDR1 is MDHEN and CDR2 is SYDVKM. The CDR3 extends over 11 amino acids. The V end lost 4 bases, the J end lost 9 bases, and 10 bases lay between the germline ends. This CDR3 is CASSSDWGQYF. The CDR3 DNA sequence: TGTGCCAGCAGTTCGGACTGGGGGCAGTACTTC.

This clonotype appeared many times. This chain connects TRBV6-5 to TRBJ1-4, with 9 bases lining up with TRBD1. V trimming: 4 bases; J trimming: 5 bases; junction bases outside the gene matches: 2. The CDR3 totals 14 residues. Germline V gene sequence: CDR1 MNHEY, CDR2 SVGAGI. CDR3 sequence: CASSFGQGNEKLFF. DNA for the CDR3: TGTGCCAGCAGTTTTGGACAGGGGAATGAAAAACTGTTTTTT.

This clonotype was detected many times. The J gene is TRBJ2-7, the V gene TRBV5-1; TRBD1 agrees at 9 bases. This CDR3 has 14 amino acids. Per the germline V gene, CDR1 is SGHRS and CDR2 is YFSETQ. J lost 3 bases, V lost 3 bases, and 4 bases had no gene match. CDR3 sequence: CASSWTGDGYEQYF. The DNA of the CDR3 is TGCGCCAGCAGCTGGACAGGGGATGGCTACGAGCAGTACTTC.

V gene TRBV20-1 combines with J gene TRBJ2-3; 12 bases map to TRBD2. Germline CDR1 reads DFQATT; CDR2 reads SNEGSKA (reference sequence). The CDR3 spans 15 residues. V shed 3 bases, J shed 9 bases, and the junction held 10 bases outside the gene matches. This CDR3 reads CSASPTSGGRVTQYF. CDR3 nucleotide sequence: TGCAGTGCTAGTCCAACTAGCGGGGGGCGCGTGACGCAGTATTTT.

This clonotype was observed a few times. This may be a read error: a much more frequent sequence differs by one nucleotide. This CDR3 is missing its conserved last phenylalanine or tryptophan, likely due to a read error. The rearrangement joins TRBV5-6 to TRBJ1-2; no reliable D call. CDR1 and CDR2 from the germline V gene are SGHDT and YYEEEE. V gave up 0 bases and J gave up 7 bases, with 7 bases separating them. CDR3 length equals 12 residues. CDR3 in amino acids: CASSLGGFGYTC. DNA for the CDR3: TGTGCCAGCAGCTTGGGGGGATTTGGCTACACCTGC.

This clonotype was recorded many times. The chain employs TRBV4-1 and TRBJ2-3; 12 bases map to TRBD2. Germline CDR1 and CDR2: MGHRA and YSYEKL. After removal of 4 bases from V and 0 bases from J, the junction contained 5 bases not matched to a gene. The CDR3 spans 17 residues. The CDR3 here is CASSLTGLAGSTDTQYF. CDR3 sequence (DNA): TGCGCCAGCAGCCTTACCGGACTAGCGGGGAGCACAGATACGCAGTATTTT.

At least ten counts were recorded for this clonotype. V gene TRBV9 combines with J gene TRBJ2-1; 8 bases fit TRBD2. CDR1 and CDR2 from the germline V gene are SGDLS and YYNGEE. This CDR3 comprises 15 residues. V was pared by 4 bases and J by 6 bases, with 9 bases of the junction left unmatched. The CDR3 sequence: CASSLGGGPGNEQFF. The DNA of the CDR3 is TGTGCCAGCAGCCTAGGCGGGGGGCCGGGCAATGAGCAGTTCTTC.

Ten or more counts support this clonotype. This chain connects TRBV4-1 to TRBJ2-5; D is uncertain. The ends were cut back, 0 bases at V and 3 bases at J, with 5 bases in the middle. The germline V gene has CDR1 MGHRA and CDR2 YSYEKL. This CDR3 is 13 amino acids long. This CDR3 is CASSQDMEETQYF. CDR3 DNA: TGCGCCAGCAGCCAAGATATGGAAGAGACCCAGTACTTC.